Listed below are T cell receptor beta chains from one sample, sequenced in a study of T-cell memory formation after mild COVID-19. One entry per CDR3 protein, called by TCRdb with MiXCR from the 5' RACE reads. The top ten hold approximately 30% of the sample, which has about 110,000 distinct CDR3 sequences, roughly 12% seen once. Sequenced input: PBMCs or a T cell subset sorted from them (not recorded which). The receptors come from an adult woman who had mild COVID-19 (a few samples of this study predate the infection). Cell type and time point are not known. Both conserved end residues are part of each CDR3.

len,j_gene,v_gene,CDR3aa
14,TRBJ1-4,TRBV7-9,CASSSTGEDEKLFF
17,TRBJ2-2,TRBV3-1,CASSQGKLAPYVGELFF
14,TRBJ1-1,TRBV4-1,CASSQARGGTEAFF
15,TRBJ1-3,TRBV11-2,CASSLAQISGNTIYF
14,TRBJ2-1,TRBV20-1,CSVRRQAGTNEQFF
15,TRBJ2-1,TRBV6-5,CASSYSWEGYNEQFF
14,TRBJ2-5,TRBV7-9,CASSLDSGEETQYF
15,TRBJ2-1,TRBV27,CASRLSGGVWDEQFF
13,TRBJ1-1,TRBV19,CASSSRVAPEAFF
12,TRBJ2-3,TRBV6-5,CASSKGADTQYF
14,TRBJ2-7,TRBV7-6,CASSSGGYLSEQYF
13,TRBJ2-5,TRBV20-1,CSARAGSQETQYF
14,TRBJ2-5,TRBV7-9,CASSLDNSRETQYF
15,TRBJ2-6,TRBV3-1,CASSLGISGANVLTF
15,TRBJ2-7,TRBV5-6,CASSPSGIDAYEQYF
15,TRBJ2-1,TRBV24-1,CATTRDGSSYNEQFF
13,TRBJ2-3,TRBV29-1,CSVPGTWGNTQYF